The clone carrying this T cell receptor beta chain showed up just a few times. The antigen remains undetermined. A much more abundant neighbour one base away suggests this may be a read error. The data were taken from a study of blood T cells in healthy people across ages. Study-level points and caveats: PBMC samples, being unsorted, prevented any conclusive comparison of naive and antigen-experienced cells. Observed TCR beta diversity per million T cells went down as age went up. This fall followed a roughly linear course with age. Samples with more naive T cells showed higher observed beta diversity.

Using a J-beta primer mix together with a sample-barcoded 5' primer, a second PCR was run for roughly 7 to 12 cycles. Per-sample output comprised a minimum of 2.5 million paired-end reads containing CDR3. TCRdb fed the 5' RACE reads into MiXCR, producing one record per CDR3 protein. The sample lists around 670,000 distinct CDR3 sequences, 25% to 35% seen once, with 15% to 18% in the top ten. The TCR comes from a woman older than 75 in good health. The sequencing sample was made of blood.

The CDR3 loop is CAGATNYGYTF. CDR3 DNA sequence: TGTGCCGGCGCCACTAACTATGGCTACACCTTC. V and J are TRBV6-6 and TRBJ1-2; D is undetermined. The CDR3 consists of 11 residues. Looked up from germline, CDR1 is MNHNY and CDR2 is SVGAGI (reference sequence). V lost 11 bases, J lost 0 bases, and 7 bases lay in between.